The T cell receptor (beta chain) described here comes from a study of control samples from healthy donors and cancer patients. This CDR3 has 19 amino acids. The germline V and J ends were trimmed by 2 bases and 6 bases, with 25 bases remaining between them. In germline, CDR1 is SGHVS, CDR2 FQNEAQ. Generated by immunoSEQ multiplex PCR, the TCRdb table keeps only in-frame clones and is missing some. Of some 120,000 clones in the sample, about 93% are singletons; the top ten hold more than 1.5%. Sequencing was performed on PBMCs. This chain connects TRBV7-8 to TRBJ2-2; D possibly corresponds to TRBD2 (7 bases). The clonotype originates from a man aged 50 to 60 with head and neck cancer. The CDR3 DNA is TGTGCCAGCAGCTTAACAGGGAGGGCCGGGACCTACCTTCCCGGGGAGCTGTTTTTT. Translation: CASSLTGRAGTYLPGELFF.